This T cell receptor (beta chain) was documented in a study of CD8 T cells in Susac syndrome. TCR beta was sequenced from blood CD8+ and CD4+ T cells. Multiple sclerosis controls were treatment-naive patients with stable or active relapsing-remitting disease. Negative isolation was used for CD8+ and CD4+ T cells, and FACS enrichment was applied to TEMRA cells. Trimming cost V 0 bases and J 3 bases, with 12 bases left between them. The CDR3 contains 15 residues. Germline CDR1 reads SGHNT; CDR2 reads YYREEE (reference sequence). Random hexamers were used to reverse transcribe roughly 0.45 to 1 ug of RNA. Across 54 Vbeta and 13 Jbeta, TCR beta CDR3 was amplified with immunoSEQ multiplex PCR. TCRdb fed the immunoSEQ multiplex PCR reads into MiXCR, producing one record per CDR3 protein. The table includes approximately 150,000 distinct CDR3 sequences, roughly 96% detected once.

What was sequenced was CD4+ T cells from PBMCs. This chain links TRBV5-4 with TRBJ1-1; TRBD1 is a possible D gene (6 bases). The sequence was obtained from a human donor with multiple sclerosis. The CDR3 nucleotides are TGTGCCAGCAGCTTGGACGCCAGGGGTGACACTGAAGCTTTCTTT. It yields the protein CASSLDARGDTEAFF.